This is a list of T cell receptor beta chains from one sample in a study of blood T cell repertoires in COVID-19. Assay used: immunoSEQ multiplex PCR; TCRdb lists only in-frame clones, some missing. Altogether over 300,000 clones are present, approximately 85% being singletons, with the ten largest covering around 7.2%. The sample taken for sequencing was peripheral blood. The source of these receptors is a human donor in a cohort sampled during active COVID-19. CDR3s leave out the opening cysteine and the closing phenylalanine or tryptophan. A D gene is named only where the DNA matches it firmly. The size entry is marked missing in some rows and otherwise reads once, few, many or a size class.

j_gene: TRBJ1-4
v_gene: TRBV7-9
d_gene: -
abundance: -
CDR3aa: ASSFDSLTNEKLF

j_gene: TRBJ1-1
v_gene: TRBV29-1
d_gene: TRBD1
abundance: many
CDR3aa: SVGQDEAF

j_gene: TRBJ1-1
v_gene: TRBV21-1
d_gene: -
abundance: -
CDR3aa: ARQDTEAF

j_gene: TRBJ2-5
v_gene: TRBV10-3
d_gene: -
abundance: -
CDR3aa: AISGGSQETQY

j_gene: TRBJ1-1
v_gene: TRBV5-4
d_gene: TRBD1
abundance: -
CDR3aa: ASSSGQGNTEAF

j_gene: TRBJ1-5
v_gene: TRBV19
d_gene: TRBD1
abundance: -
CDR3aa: ASSITGAPPDQPQH

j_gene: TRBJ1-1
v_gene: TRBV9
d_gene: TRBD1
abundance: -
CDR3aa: ASSVAYGTGLVTEAF

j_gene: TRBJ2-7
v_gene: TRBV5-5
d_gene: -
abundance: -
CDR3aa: ASSFTGKDEQY

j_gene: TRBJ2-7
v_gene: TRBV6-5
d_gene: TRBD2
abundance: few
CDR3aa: ASSLLAGGQYEQY

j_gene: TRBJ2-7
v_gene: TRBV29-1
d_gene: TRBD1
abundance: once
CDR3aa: SVELGTESEQY

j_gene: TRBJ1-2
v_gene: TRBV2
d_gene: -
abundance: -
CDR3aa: ASKFRGYPTYGYT

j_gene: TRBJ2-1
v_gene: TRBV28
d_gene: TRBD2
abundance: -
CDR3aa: ASSFRSGVYNEQF

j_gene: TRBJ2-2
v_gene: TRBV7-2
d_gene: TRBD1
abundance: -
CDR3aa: ASSLRQGVTGELF

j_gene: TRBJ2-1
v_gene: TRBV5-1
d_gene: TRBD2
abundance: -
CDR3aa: ASSLGTSGNEQF

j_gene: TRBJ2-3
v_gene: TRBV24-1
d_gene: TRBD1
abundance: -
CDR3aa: ATRGTGGTDTQY

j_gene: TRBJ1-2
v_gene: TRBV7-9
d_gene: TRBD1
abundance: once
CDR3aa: ASSPRDSFGITT

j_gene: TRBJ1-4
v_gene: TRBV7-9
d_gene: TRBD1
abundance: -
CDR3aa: ASSLEGDREKLF

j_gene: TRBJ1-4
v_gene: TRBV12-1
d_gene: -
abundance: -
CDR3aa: ASSLKSRDRGRVREKLF

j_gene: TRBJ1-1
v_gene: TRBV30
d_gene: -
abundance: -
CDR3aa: AYTLSRAF

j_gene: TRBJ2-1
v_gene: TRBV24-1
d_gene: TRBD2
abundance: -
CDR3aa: ATSDAGRDYGYNEQF

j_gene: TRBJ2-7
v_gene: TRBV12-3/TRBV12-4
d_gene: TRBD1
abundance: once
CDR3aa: ASSLDRDHEQY

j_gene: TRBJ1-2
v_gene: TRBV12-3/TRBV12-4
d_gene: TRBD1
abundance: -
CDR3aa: ASSWGQGRGYT

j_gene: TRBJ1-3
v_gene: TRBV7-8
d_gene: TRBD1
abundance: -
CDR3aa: ASTTGVGNTIY

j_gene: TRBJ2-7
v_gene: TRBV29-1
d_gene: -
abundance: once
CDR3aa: SVEGGRGGEQY

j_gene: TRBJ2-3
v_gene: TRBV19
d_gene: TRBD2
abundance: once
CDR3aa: ASSYGGETPTDTQY

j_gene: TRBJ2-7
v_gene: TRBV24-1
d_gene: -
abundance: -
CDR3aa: ATKARGSGLSYEQY

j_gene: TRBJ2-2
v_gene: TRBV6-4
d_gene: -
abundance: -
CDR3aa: ASSPEVNTGELF

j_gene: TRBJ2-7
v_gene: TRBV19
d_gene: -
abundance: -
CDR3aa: ASSTSDGSSYEQY

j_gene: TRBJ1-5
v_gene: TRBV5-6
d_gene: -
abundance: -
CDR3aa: ASSLTVNQPQH

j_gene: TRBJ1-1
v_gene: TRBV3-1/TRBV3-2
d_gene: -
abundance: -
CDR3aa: ASSPSQGRNTEAF

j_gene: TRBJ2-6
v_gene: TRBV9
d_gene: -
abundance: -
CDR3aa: ASSGARGGANVLT

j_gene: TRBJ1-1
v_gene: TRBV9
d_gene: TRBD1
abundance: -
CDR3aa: ASSVERGPPEAF

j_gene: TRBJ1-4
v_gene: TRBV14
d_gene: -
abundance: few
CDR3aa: ASSLTGETTNEKLF

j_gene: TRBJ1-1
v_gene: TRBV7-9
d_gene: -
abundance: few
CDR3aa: ASSLPWRGEAF

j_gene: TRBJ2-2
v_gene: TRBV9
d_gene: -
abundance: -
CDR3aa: ASSVQGYTGELF

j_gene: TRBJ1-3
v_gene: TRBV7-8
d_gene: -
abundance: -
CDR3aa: ASSLGSTLRDTIY

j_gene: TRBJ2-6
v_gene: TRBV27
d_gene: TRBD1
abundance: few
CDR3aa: ASGDRFSPTSGANVLT

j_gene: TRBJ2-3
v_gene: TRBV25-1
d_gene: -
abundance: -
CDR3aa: ASSEYQAGMDTQY